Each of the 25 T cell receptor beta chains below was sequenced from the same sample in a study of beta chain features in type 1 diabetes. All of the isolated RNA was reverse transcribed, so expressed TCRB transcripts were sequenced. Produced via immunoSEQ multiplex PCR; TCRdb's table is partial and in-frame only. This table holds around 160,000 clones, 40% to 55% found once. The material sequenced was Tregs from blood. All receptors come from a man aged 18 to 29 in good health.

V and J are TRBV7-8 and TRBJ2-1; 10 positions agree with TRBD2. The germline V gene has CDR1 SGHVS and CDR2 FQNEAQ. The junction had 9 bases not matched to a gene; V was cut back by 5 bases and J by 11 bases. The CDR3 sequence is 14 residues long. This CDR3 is CASSHRTSGNQQFF. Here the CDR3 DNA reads TGTGCCAGCAGCCACCGGACTAGCGGTAATCAGCAGTTCTTC.

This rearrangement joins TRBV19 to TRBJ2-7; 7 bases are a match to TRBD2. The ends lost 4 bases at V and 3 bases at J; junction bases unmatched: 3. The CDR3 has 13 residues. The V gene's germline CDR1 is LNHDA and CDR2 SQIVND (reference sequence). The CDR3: CASSRTSNYEQYF. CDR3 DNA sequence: TGTGCCAGTAGTAGGACTAGTAACTACGAGCAGTACTTC.

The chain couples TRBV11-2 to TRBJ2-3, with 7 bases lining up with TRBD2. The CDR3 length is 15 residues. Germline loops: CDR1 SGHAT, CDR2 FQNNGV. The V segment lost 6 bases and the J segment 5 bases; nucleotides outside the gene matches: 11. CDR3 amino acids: CASRTAGNLGDTQYF. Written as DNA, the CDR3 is TGTGCCAGCAGGACAGCGGGAAACCTTGGAGATACGCAGTATTTT.

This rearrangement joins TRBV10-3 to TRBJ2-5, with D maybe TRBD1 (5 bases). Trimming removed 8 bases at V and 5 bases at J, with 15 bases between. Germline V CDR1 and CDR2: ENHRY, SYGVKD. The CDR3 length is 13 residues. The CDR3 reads CAISGPSPETQYF. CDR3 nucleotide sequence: TGTGCCATCTCAGGGCCTTCACCGGAGACCCAGTACTTC.

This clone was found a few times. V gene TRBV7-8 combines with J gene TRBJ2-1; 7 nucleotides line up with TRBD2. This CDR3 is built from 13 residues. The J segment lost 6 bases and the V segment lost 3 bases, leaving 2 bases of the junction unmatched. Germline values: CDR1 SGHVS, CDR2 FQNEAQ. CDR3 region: CASSFGTTNEQFF. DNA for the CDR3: TGTGCCAGCAGCTTCGGGACTACCAATGAGCAGTTCTTC.

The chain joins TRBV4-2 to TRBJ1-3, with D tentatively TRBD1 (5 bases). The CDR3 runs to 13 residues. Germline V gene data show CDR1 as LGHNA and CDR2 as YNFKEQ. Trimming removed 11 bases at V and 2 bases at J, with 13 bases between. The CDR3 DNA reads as TGTGCCGTACCGGAGGGGCCTGGAAACACCATATATTTT. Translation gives CAVPEGPGNTIYF.

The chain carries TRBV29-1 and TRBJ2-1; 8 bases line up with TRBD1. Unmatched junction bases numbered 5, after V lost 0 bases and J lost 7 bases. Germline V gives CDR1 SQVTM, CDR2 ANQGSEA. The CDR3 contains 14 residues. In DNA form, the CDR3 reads TGCAGCGTTGAAGAAACAGGGGGATCGAATGAGCAGTTCTTC. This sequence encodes CSVEETGGSNEQFF.

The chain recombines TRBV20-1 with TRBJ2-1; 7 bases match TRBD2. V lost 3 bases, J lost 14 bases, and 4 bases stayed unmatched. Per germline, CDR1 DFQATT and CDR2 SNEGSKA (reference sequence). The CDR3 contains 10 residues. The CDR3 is CSARGGSEFF. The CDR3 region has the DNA TGCAGTGCTAGGGGCGGGAGTGAGTTCTTC.

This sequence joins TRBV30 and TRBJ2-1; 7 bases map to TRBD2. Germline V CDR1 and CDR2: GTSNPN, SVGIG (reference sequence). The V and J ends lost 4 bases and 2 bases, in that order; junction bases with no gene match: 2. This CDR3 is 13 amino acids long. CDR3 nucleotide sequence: TGTGCCTGGAAGCGGGGCCCCTACAATGAGCAGTTCTTC. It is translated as CAWKRGPYNEQFF.

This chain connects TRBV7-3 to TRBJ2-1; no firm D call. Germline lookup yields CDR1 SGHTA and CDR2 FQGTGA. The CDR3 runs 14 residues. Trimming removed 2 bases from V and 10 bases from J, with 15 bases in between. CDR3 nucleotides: TGTGCCAGCAGCTTAGGCCAATCCAATCAAGAGCAGTTCTTC. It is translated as CASSLGQSNQEQFF. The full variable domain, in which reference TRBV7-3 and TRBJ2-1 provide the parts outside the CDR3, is GAGVSQTPSNKVTEKGKYVELRCDPISGHTALYWYRQSLGQGPEFLIYFQGTGAADDSGLPNDRFFAVRPEGSVSTLKIQRTERGDSAVYLCASSLGQSNQEQFFGPGTRLTVL.

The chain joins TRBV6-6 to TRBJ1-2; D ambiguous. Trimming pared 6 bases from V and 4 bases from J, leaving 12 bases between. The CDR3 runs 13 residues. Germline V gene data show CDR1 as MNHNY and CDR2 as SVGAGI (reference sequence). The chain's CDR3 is CASSPPGSYGYTF. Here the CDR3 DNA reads TGTGCCAGCAGCCCCCCCGGGTCCTATGGCTACACCTTC.

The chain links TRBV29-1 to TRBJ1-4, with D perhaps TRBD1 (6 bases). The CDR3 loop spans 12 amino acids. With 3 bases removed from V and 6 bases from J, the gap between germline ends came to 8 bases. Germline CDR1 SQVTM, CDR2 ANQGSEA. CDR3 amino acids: CSVEGAHEKLFF. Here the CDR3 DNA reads TGCAGCGTTGAGGGGGCGCATGAAAAACTGTTTTTT. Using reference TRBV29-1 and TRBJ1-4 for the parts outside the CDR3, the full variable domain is SAVISQKPSRDICQRGTSLTIQCQVDSQVTMMFWYRQQPGQSLTLIATANQGSEATYESGFVIDKFPISRPNLTFSTLTVSNMSPEDSSIYLCSVEGAHEKLFFGSGTQLSVL.

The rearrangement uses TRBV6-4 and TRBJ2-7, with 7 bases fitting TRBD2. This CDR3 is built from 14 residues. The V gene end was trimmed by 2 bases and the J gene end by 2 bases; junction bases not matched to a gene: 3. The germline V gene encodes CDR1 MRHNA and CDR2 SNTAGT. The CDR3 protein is CASSDQRDTYEQYF. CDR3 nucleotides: TGTGCCAGCAGTGACCAGCGGGATACCTACGAGCAGTACTTC.

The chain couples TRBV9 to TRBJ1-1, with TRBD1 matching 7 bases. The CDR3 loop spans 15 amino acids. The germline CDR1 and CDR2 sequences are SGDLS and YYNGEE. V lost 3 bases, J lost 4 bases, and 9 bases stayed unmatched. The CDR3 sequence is CASSASTGIVTEAFF. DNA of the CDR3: TGTGCCAGCAGCGCCTCGACAGGGATCGTCACTGAAGCTTTCTTT.

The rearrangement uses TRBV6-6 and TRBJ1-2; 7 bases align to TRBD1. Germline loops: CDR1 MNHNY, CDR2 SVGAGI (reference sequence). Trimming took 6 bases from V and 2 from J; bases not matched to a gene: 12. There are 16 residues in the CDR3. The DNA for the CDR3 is TGTGCCAGCAGGCCGCGATGGGGACAGCAGAACTATGGCTACACCTTC. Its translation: CASRPRWGQQNYGYTF.

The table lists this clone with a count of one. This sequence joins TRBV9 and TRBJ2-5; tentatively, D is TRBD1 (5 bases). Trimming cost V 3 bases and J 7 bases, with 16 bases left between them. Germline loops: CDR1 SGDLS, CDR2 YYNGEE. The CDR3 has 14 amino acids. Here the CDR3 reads CASSADLATGTQYF. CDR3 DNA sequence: TGTGCCAGCAGCGCGGACCTTGCCACAGGGACCCAGTACTTC.

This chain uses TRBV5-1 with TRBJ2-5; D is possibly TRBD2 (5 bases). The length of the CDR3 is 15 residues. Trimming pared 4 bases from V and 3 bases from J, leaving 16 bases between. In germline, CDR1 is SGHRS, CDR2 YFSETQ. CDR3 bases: TGCGCCAGCAGCGCTACTCGCCCGGGGAAAGAGACCCAGTACTTC. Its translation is CASSATRPGKETQYF.

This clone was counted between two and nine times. The CDR3 region is CASSFGTGLGSEQYF. In nucleotides, the CDR3 is TGTGCCAGCAGCTTCGGGACAGGCCTCGGATCCGAGCAGTACTTC. The V call is TRBV7-2, the J call TRBJ2-7; 8 bases align to TRBD1. The CDR3 length is 15 residues. J lost 6 bases, V lost 3 bases, and 10 bases had no gene match. Germline V gene lookup returns CDR1 SGHTA and CDR2 FQGNSA.

CDR3 bases: TGTGCCAGCAGTTTGGGGAGGGCGTACACAGATACGCAGTATTTT. The encoded protein is CASSLGRAYTDTQYF. This chain joins TRBV27 and TRBJ2-3, with 7 bases matching TRBD2. The CDR3 totals 15 residues. Trimming took 3 bases from V and 2 from J; bases not matched to a gene: 5. Germline V gives CDR1 MNHEY, CDR2 SMNVEV (reference sequence).

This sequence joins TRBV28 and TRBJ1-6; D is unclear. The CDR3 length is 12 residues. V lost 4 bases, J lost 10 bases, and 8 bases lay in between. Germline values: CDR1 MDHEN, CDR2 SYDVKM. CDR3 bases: TGTGCCAGCAGTTCTCCCTTGTCACCCCTCCACTTT. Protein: CASSSPLSPLHF.

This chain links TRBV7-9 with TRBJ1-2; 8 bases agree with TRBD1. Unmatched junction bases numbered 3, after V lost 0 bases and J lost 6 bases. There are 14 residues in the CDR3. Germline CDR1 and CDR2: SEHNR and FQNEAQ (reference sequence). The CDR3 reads CASSLAGRGHGYTF. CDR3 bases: TGTGCCAGCAGCTTAGCGGGCAGGGGGCATGGCTACACCTTC.

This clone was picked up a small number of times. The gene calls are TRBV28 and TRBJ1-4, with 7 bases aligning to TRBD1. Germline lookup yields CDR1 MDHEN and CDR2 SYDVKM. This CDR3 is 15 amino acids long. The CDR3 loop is CATNLVRQGGEKLFF. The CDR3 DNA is TGTGCGACAAACCTAGTCCGACAGGGTGGGGAAAAACTGTTTTTT.

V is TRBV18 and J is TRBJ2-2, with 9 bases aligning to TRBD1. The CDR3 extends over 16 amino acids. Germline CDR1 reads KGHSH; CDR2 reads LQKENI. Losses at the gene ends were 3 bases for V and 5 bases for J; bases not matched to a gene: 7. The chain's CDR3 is CASSPLDRGETGELFF. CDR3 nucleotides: TGTGCCAGCTCACCCCTGGACAGGGGCGAAACCGGGGAGCTGTTTTTT.

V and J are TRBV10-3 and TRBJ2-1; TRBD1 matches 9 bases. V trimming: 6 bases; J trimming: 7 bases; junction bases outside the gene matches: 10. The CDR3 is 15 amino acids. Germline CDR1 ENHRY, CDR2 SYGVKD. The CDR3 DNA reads TGTGCCATCAGGGTCACGGGACAGGGTTCAAATGAGCAGTTCTTC. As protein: CAIRVTGQGSNEQFF.

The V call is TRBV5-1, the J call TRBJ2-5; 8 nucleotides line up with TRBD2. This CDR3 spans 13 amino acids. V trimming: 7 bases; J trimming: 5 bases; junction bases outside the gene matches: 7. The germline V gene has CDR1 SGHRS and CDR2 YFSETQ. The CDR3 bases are TGCGCCAGCCACGGGGGGGGCCTGGAGACCCAGTACTTC. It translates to CASHGGGLETQYF.